This T cell receptor (beta chain) derives from a study of beta chain features in type 1 diabetes. As for the study in general: The study examined some 110,000,000 sorted cells across all samples.

Study-wide results and limits: Patients and controls would be equally affected if PCR favored shorter templates.

This CDR3 has 19 amino acids. The germline V and J ends were trimmed by 3 bases and 8 bases, with 26 bases remaining between them. Germline V CDR1 and CDR2: MNHEY, SMNVEV (reference sequence). Each donor gave one heparinised blood draw averaging around 120 mL. Sorted populations all had greater than 98% purity. Notes on this clone: What it binds is unknown.

The sequenced template was cDNA made from the entire isolated RNA. Assay: immunoSEQ multiplex PCR; the TCRdb copy retains only in-frame clones and omits some. The repertoire consists of about 140,000 clones, with approximately 10% occurring once and the leading ten covering almost 0.65%. Sample: central memory CD4+ T cells from blood. The sequence derives from a woman aged 40 to 55 in good health. The chain uses TRBV27 and TRBJ1-6; D gene ambiguous. The CDR3 reads CASSFSSPSMGRRDSPLHF. DNA of the CDR3: TGTGCCAGCAGTTTTTCTTCCCCCAGCATGGGAAGGAGGGATTCACCCCTCCACTTT.